The 30 T cell receptor beta chains reported below all come from one sample, sequenced in a study of T cell changes during pregnancy in multiple sclerosis. The assay was immunoSEQ multiplex PCR, and TCRdb's table has in-frame clones only and misses some. The sample has some 62,000 clones, around 92% seen once. Sequences were derived from peripheral blood, sampled in the second trimester of pregnancy. All receptors come from a female donor in good health, enrolled as a control in a pregnancy study.

V usage is TRBV18 and J usage is TRBJ1-4; a possible D gene is TRBD1 (6 bases). V was clipped by 3 bases and J by 5 bases, with 7 bases between them. The CDR3 is 13 amino acids. The germline gives CDR1 KGHSH, CDR2 LQKENI. In nucleotides, the CDR3 is TGTGCCAGCTCACCGGGGGCGAATGAAAAACTGTTTTTT. This sequence encodes CASSPGANEKLFF.

This rearrangement joins TRBV10-3 to TRBJ2-6; TRBD1 aligns across 12 bases. From germline, CDR1 is ENHRY and CDR2 SYGVKD. Trimming removed 5 bases from V and 3 bases from J; junction bases left unmatched: 5. There are 17 residues in the CDR3. The chain's CDR3 is CAISPGQGASGANVLTF. The CDR3 DNA is TGTGCCATCAGTCCGGGACAGGGGGCGAGTGGGGCCAACGTCCTGACTTTC.

V and J are TRBV5-8 and TRBJ1-1; 7 bases match TRBD1. CDR3 length: 17 amino acids. The V gene's germline CDR1 is SGHTS and CDR2 YDEGEE. V was clipped by 5 bases and J by 1 base; unmatched bases: 14. CDR3 sequence (DNA): TGTGCCAGCAGGACCCCGGGACAGATGAACCCGAACACTGAAGCTTTCTTT. As protein: CASRTPGQMNPNTEAFF.

V and J are TRBV28 and TRBJ2-3; no definite D call. Trimming removed 3 bases at V and 3 bases at J, with 10 bases between. This CDR3 is built from 14 residues. Per the germline V gene, CDR1 is MDHEN and CDR2 is SYDVKM. This chain's CDR3 is CASSFAAGTDTQYF. In DNA form, the CDR3 reads TGTGCCAGCAGTTTTGCGGCCGGTACAGATACGCAGTATTTT.

The V and J genes are TRBV18 and TRBJ2-3; D not certain. Trimming took off 2 bases at V and 6 bases at J, with 9 bases between the two ends. This CDR3 spans 13 amino acids. Germline V lookup: CDR1 KGHSH, CDR2 LQKENI. The CDR3 bases are TGTGCCAGCTCACCAGGAACTACCGATACGCAGTATTTT. Its protein product is CASSPGTTDTQYF.

V usage is TRBV5-1 and J usage is TRBJ1-1, with 8 bases fitting TRBD1. The CDR3 runs to 16 residues. The ends lost 0 bases at V and 3 bases at J; junction bases unmatched: 7. Per the germline V gene, CDR1 is SGHRS and CDR2 is YFSETQ. The CDR3, as DNA: TGCGCCAGCAGCTTGGGCGGCGGCAGGGGGCACACTGAAGCTTTCTTT. Residues: CASSLGGGRGHTEAFF.

This chain uses TRBV6-6 with TRBJ1-2; possibly TRBD1 for D (6 bases). V was trimmed by 4 bases and J by 6 bases, leaving 12 bases between them. This CDR3 comprises 13 residues. The germline V gene encodes CDR1 MNHNY and CDR2 SVGAGI (reference sequence). The CDR3 DNA is TGTGCCAGCAGTTCCGGGACAATTAATGGCTACACCTTC. This encodes CASSSGTINGYTF.

The chain has TRBV10-3 and TRBJ1-2; D gene uncertain. Trimming took off 6 bases at V and 5 bases at J, with 16 bases between the two ends. This CDR3 is built from 14 residues. Germline CDR1 is ENHRY and CDR2 is SYGVKD. Written as DNA, the CDR3 is TGTGCCATCAGGGAAGGTGGAGGTCTTTATGGCTACACCTTC. It specifies CAIREGGGLYGYTF.

This clone was picked up a small number of times. In DNA form, the CDR3 reads TGCGCCAGCAGCTTGGCCCGGGGGTTAGTCTTAACCGGGGAGCTGTTTTTT. It yields the protein CASSLARGLVLTGELFF. The chain links TRBV5-1 to TRBJ2-2, with D possibly being TRBD2 (6 bases). The V gene lost 0 bases and the J gene lost 5 bases, with 17 bases spanning the gap. CDR1 SGHRS and CDR2 YFSETQ come from the germline V gene. This CDR3 spans 17 amino acids.

V and J are TRBV21-1 and TRBJ2-1; TRBD1, the table's D call, lacks a check against the DNA. TRBV21-1 is given as a pseudogene. The CDR3 has 16 amino acids. This CDR3 is CASSKRGVSSYNEQFF. CDR3 in DNA: TGTGCCAGCAGCAAAAGGGGTGTGAGCTCCTACAATGAGCAGTTCTTC.

The chain joins TRBV6-5 to TRBJ2-5; tentative D call: TRBD2 (6 bases). The CDR3 consists of 14 residues. Per the germline V gene, CDR1 is MNHEY and CDR2 is SVGAGI. V lost 6 bases and J lost 5, with 16 bases in between. The CDR3 reads CASSFGRRVETQYF. CDR3 in DNA: TGTGCCAGCAGCTTCGGACGGAGGGTGGAGACCCAGTACTTC.

The chain uses TRBV5-1 and TRBJ2-7; D is perhaps TRBD1 (6 bases). Between the trimmed V and J ends, which lost 3 bases and 3 bases, there was a span of 13 bases. The CDR3 consists of 14 residues. The germline V gene has CDR1 SGHRS and CDR2 YFSETQ. The CDR3 DNA reads TGCGCCAGCAGCTCCACCGGGACAAACTACGAGCAGTACTTC. It is translated as CASSSTGTNYEQYF.

The chain is built from TRBV7-9 and TRBJ1-1; D is unresolved. CDR1 and CDR2 from the germline V gene are SEHNR and FQNEAQ (reference sequence). The V gene lost 3 bases and the J gene lost 1 base, with 12 bases spanning the gap. The CDR3 contains 15 residues. In nucleotides, the CDR3 is TGTGCCAGCAGCTTGGGCACTCTAAAGAACACTGAAGCTTTCTTT. Translation gives CASSLGTLKNTEAFF.

This chain connects TRBV27 to TRBJ2-1; a weak D match, TRBD2 (6 bases). The CDR3 loop spans 15 amino acids. V lost 4 bases, J lost 10 bases, and 20 bases lay in between. Germline lookup yields CDR1 MNHEY and CDR2 SMNVEV (reference sequence). The CDR3 DNA follows: TGTGCCAGCAGTTACCCGGGACTGGCTTCCCGGGAGCAGTTCTTC. Translating gives CASSYPGLASREQFF.

This sequence joins TRBV7-3 and TRBJ2-1; 12 bases align to TRBD2. The germline gives CDR1 SGHTA, CDR2 FQGTGA. V was pared by 6 bases and J by 5 bases, with 5 bases of the junction left unmatched. The CDR3 has 15 amino acids. The CDR3 protein is CASSSLAGGDNEQFF. CDR3 sequence (DNA): TGTGCCAGCAGTTCTCTAGCGGGGGGGGACAATGAGCAGTTCTTC.

The rearrangement links TRBV19 to TRBJ1-1; D is uncertain. V lost 7 bases and J 9 bases, leaving 15 bases between the germline ends. The CDR3 consists of 12 residues. Germline V lookup: CDR1 LNHDA, CDR2 SQIVND (reference sequence). CDR3 nucleotides: TGTGCCAGTATAAACAGCTCGAGAAAAGCTTTCTTT. This codes for CASINSSRKAFF.

The chain is built from TRBV15 and TRBJ2-7; TRBD2 aligns across 8 bases. The CDR3 extends over 15 amino acids. The germline CDR1 and CDR2 sequences are LNHNV and YYDKDF (reference sequence). V dropped 0 bases and J dropped 3; count of bases not matched to a gene: 4. The CDR3 nucleotides read TGTGCCACCAGCAGAGATCCTGCGGGGGGCTACGAGCAGTACTTC. It is translated as CATSRDPAGGYEQYF.

The chain joins TRBV13 to TRBJ2-3; TRBD1 matches 7 bases. Germline CDR1 reads PRHDT; CDR2 reads FYEKMQ (reference sequence). V lost 3 bases and J lost 0; bases outside the gene matches: 6. The CDR3 loop spans 16 amino acids. In DNA form, the CDR3 reads TGTGCCAGCAGCTTTGGGACAGCAGTTAGCACAGATACGCAGTATTTT. Translation gives CASSFGTAVSTDTQYF.

This chain uses TRBV18 with TRBJ2-1, with 15 bases lining up with TRBD2. Germline V lookup: CDR1 KGHSH, CDR2 LQKENI. V lost 4 bases and J lost 6; bases outside the gene matches: 4. The CDR3 covers 16 residues. The CDR3 spells CASSRTSGGAGNEQFF. The CDR3 DNA follows: TGTGCCAGCTCACGGACTAGCGGGGGGGCCGGCAATGAGCAGTTCTTC.

V usage is TRBV10-2 and J usage is TRBJ2-7; a possible D gene is TRBD2 (6 bases). The CDR3 consists of 14 residues. Germline CDR1 reads WSHSY; CDR2 reads SAAADI. CDR3 bases: TGCGCGAGGAAAGGGAAAGGGACTCCCTACGAGCAGTACTTC. It codes for CARKGKGTPYEQYF.

The rearrangement uses TRBV29-1 and TRBJ2-7, with D unclear. Germline V gives CDR1 SQVTM, CDR2 ANQGSEA. CDR3 length: 14 residues. The V gene lost 6 bases and the J gene lost 2 bases, with 17 bases spanning the gap. CDR3 in DNA: TGCAGCGTAGTACCGCGAGGTCGGCCCTACGAGCAGTACTTC. Protein product: CSVVPRGRPYEQYF.

As concerns this clone: Distinct nucleotide sequences in the sample also encode this CDR3. The chain combines TRBV7-2 with TRBJ2-5; 7 bases fit TRBD2. Losses at the gene ends were 3 bases for V and 5 bases for J; bases not matched to a gene: 6. Germline CDR1 reads SGHTA; CDR2 reads FQGNSA. CDR3 length: 14 amino acids. CDR3 sequence: CASSLAGVRETQYF. CDR3 DNA: TGTGCCAGCAGCTTGGCGGGAGTAAGGGAGACCCAGTACTTC.

The chain carries TRBV10-3 and TRBJ2-7; D not certain. With 4 bases removed from V and 0 bases from J, the gap between germline ends came to 10 bases. The CDR3 is 14 residues long. The germline gives CDR1 ENHRY, CDR2 SYGVKD. The CDR3, as DNA: TGTGCCATCAGTGTGGGCCAGATCTCCTACGAGCAGTACTTC. This translates into CAISVGQISYEQYF.

V is TRBV29-1 and J is TRBJ2-5, with TRBD2 matching over 8 bases. After removal of 2 bases from V and 0 bases from J, the junction contained 5 bases not matched to a gene. Germline values: CDR1 SQVTM, CDR2 ANQGSEA. The CDR3 spans 15 residues. The DNA for the CDR3 is TGCAGCGTTGAACAGGGGCGGGGGGACCAAGAGACCCAGTACTTC. The encoded protein is CSVEQGRGDQETQYF.

This clone was observed once. V is TRBV19 and J is TRBJ2-1, with D tentatively TRBD2 (6 bases). The CDR3 length is 13 residues. V gave up 1 base and J gave up 6 bases, with 7 bases separating them. The germline V gene encodes CDR1 LNHDA and CDR2 SQIVND (reference sequence). DNA of the CDR3: TGTGCCAGTAGTATAGGGAGGGTCAATGAGCAGTTCTTC. Its protein is CASSIGRVNEQFF.

The chain links TRBV6-5 to TRBJ1-1; unclear D gene. The germline V and J ends were trimmed by 8 bases and 2 bases, with 12 bases remaining between them. There are 13 residues in the CDR3. Germline lookup yields CDR1 MNHEY and CDR2 SVGAGI. The CDR3 region has the DNA TGTGCCAGCCGCCAAGCGGATAACACTGAAGCTTTCTTT. Translated, it gives CASRQADNTEAFF.

This rearrangement joins TRBV21-1 to TRBJ2-7; the tabulated D call, TRBD2, remains unverified against the DNA. TRBV21-1 is a documented pseudogene. This CDR3 is built from 12 residues. The CDR3 DNA reads as TGTGCCAGCAGCTCTTTTTCCTACGAGCAGTACTTC. It encodes CASSSFSYEQYF.

This chain uses TRBV7-8 with TRBJ2-1; D is possibly TRBD2 (6 bases). The CDR3 has 17 residues. Trimming removed 5 bases at V and 2 bases at J, with 19 bases between. Looked up from germline, CDR1 is SGHVS and CDR2 is FQNEAQ. In DNA form, the CDR3 reads TGTGCCAGCAGCCTATGGCCCATGGGGGGTACCTACAATGAGCAGTTCTTC. This sequence encodes CASSLWPMGGTYNEQFF.

V gene TRBV6-6 combines with J gene TRBJ2-4, with D uncertain. The CDR3 loop spans 15 amino acids. The V end lost 7 bases, the J end lost 1 base, and 14 bases lay between the germline ends. Per germline, CDR1 MNHNY and CDR2 SVGAGI (reference sequence). CDR3 protein: CASTSGRPAKNIQYF. For the CDR3, the DNA is TGTGCCAGCACCTCGGGTCGGCCCGCCAAAAACATTCAGTACTTC.

The chain recombines TRBV18 with TRBJ2-3; no clear D gene. The CDR3 covers 17 residues. Trimming stripped 5 bases from V and 3 bases from J, with 21 bases between. Germline CDR1 KGHSH, CDR2 LQKENI. Written as DNA, the CDR3 is TGTGCCAGCTCATGGATTACGATTACCTCCGGGACAGATACGCAGTATTTT. It yields the protein CASSWITITSGTDTQYF.